This T cell receptor beta chain is from a study of cytomegalovirus exposure and HLA in healthy donors. The overall study: Early released data comprised about 84 million unique TCRs from HLA-typed donors. Study outcomes and limitations: Earlier analysis found most TCR beta V segments productive about 90% or about 30% of the time. Some V segments could not be told apart, so they were left out, TRBV6-2 and TRBV6-3 among them.

The PCR employed 60 Vbeta primers together with 13 Jbeta primers. TCRdb keeps only in-frame clones here, not all; method: immunoSEQ multiplex PCR. Of under 130,000 clones in the sample, around two thirds are singletons; the top ten hold less than 4.5%. This clone turned up a few times. Its antigen is not identified. CDR1 is MNHEY and CDR2 is SMNVEV in the germline V gene (reference sequence). V was cut by 4 bases and J by 5 bases, with 16 bases left in between. The length of the CDR3 is 15 residues. This chain connects TRBV27 to TRBJ2-3, with a possible D match to TRBD1 (6 bases). The sample was PBMCs. This receptor was identified in a man aged 30 to 39 in good health and CMV-seropositive. The CDR3 loop reads CASSYTSAGEDTQYF. CDR3 DNA sequence: TGTGCCAGCAGTTATACATCGGCAGGGGAAGATACGCAGTATTTT.